The next 7 T cell receptor beta chains were all read from a single sample in a study of T cell changes during pregnancy in multiple sclerosis. Profiling relied on immunoSEQ multiplex PCR, and the TCRdb table lists in-frame clones only, not all of them. The repertoire includes approximately 53,000 clones, more than 90% of them detected once, and roughly 0.36% sits in the top ten. Sequenced material: CD4+ T cells from peripheral blood mononuclear cells, taken before pregnancy. The receptors were gathered from a female donor with multiple sclerosis, enrolled in a pregnancy study.

This chain joins TRBV6-6 and TRBJ1-1; TRBD1 aligns across 7 bases. The V gene end was trimmed by 6 bases and the J gene end by 6 bases; junction bases not matched to a gene: 13. Germline-derived CDR1 and CDR2 are MNHNY and SVGAGI (reference sequence). The CDR3 totals 15 residues. This CDR3 reads CASSHPETGRSEAFF. CDR3 DNA: TGTGCCAGCAGCCACCCCGAGACAGGGCGGTCTGAAGCTTTCTTT.

The V and J genes are TRBV11-2 and TRBJ2-1, with D perhaps matching TRBD2 (6 bases). This CDR3 has 18 amino acids. Germline CDR1 SGHAT, CDR2 FQNNGV. Trimming left V 0 bases short and J 4 bases short, with 19 bases between. For the CDR3, the DNA is TGTGCCAGCAGCTTAGATGCGGGGCGTTGGACCCTTTACAATGAGCAGTTCTTC. Its translation: CASSLDAGRWTLYNEQFF.

The rearrangement joins TRBV28 to TRBJ2-7; 7 bases match TRBD2. The germline gives CDR1 MDHEN, CDR2 SYDVKM. V trimming: 6 bases; J trimming: 2 bases; junction bases outside the gene matches: 13. This CDR3 has 16 amino acids. CDR3 loop: CASSPRLAGNPYEQYF. CDR3 in DNA: TGTGCCAGCAGCCCACGGTTAGCGGGTAATCCCTACGAGCAGTACTTC.

The chain's CDR3 is CASSPHEGASHEQYF. In nucleotides, the CDR3 is TGTGCCAGCTCACCACATGAGGGGGCGAGCCACGAGCAGTACTTC. J is TRBJ2-7 and V is TRBV18; 7 bases match TRBD1. Germline V gene sequence: CDR1 KGHSH, CDR2 LQKENI. This CDR3 region has 15 residues. V lost 1 base, J lost 5 bases, and 8 bases stayed unmatched. Based on the CDR3 plus reference TRBV18 and TRBJ2-7, the full variable domain is NAGVMQNPRHLVRRRGQEARLRCSPMKGHSHVYWYRQLPEEGLKFMVYLQKENIIDESGMPKERFSAEFPKEGPSILRIQQVVRGDSAAYFCASSPHEGASHEQYFGPGTRLTVT.

V and J are TRBV28 and TRBJ1-2; 7 bases align to TRBD1. Per germline, CDR1 MDHEN and CDR2 SYDVKM. The CDR3 is 14 amino acids. J was trimmed by 4 bases and V by 7 bases; bases with no gene match: 9. The CDR3 sequence: CASTMTGMSYGYTF. The CDR3 DNA is TGTGCCAGCACCATGACAGGGATGAGCTATGGCTACACCTTC.

The chain combines TRBV7-8 with TRBJ2-2; 7 bases are a match to TRBD2. The length of the CDR3 is 16 residues. CDR1 and CDR2 from the germline V gene are SGHVS and FQNEAQ. V gave up 2 bases and J gave up 3 bases; unmatched junction bases: 6. DNA of the CDR3: TGTGCCAGCAGCTTATTAGCAGCGGGGTACACCGGGGAGCTGTTTTTT. Protein product: CASSLLAAGYTGELFF.

This clone was detected only once. The chain uses TRBV18 and TRBJ2-1, with 8 bases identical to TRBD2. Germline CDR1 KGHSH, CDR2 LQKENI. There are 14 residues in the CDR3. The V and J ends lost 5 bases and 7 bases, in that order; junction bases with no gene match: 7. In nucleotides, the CDR3 is TGTGCCAGCTCAACGGGACTAGTGGGTAATGAGCAGTTCTTC. It encodes CASSTGLVGNEQFF.